Included here is one TCR beta chain sequence, with context. Study processing details: Reference gene primer amplification gave nucleated cell count estimates. Method: immunoSEQ multiplex PCR; TCRdb's copy keeps in-frame clones and lacks some. The DNA gave D and trimming, while V, J and clone size come from that table. This sample carries about 160,000 clones, around three quarters of them seen once, and the ten largest clones take around 8.1%. These data originate in a study of blood T cell repertoires in COVID-19. Study information: Samples taken during acute and convalescent COVID-19 were collected in the United States, Italy and Spain. T cells, B-cell-depleted T cells, or PBMCs supplied cDNA or gDNA.

The CDR3 is 15 amino acids. Germline assignment: CDR1 LGHNA and CDR2 YNFKEQ. V dropped 1 base and J dropped 2; count of bases not matched to a gene: 4. The chain carries TRBV4-2 and TRBJ2-7, with 8 positions matching TRBD2. The origin of this receptor is a man aged 60 to 75 with acute or convalescent COVID-19. Sequencing was done on a sample of peripheral blood. The CDR3 reads CASSQGSGGTYEQYF. The CDR3 nucleotides read TGTGCCAGCAGCCAAGGAAGCGGGGGAACCTACGAGCAGTACTTC.